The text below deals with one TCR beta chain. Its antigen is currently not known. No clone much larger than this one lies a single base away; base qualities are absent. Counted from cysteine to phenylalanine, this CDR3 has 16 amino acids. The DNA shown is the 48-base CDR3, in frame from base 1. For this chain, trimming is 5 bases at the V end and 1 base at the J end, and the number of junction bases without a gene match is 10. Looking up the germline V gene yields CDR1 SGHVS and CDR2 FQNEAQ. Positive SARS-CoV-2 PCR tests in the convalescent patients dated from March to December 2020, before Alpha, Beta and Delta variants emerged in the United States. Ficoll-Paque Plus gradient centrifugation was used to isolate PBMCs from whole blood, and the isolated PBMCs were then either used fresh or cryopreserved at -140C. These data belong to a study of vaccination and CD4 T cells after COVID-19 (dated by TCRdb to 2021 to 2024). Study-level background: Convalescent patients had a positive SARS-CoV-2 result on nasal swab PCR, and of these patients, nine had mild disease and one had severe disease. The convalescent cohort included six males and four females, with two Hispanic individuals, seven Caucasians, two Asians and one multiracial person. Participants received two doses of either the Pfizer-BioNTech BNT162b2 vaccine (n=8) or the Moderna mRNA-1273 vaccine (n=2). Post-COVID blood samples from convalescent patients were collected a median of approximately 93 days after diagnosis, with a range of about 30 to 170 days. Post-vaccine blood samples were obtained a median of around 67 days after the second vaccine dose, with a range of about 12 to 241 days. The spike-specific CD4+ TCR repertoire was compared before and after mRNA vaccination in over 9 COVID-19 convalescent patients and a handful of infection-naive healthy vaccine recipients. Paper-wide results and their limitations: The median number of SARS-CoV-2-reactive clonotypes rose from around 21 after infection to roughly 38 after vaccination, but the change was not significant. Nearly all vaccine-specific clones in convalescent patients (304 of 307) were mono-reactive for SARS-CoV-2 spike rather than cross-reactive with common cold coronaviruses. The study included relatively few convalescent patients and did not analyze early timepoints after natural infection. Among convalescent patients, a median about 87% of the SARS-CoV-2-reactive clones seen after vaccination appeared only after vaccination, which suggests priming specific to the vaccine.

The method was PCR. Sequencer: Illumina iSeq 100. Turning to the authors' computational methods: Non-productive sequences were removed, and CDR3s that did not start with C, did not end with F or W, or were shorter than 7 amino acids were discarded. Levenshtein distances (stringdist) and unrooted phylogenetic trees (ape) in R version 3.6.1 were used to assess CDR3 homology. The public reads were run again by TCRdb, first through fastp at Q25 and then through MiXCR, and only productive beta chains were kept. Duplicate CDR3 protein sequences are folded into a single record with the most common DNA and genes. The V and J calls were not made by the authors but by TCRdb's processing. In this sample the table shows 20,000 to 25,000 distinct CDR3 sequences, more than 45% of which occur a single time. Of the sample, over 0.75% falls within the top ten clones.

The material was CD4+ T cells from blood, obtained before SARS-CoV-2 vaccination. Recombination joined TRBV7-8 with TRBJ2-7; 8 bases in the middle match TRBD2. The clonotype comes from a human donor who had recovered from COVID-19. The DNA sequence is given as TGTGCCAGCAGCCCGGCGGCGGGGGGTTGGTCCTACGAGCAGTACTTC. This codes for CASSPAAGGWSYEQYF.